The TCR beta chain described here comes from a study of regulatory T cells in long-lasting Graves disease. Germline V gives CDR1 MDHEN, CDR2 SYDVKM. Trimming took 4 bases from V and 9 from J; bases not matched to a gene: 10. This CDR3 is built from 15 residues. Building of the TCR beta libraries involved iRepertoire HTBI primers and Arm-PCR of CDR3 regions. In the source study's methods: Among the samples, roughly 65 TRBV and some 13 TRBJ segments were identified. TCRdb analysed the multiplex PCR reads with MiXCR anew, one entry per CDR3 protein. The authors' filters were not applied to this entry. The table shows hundreds of thousands of distinct CDR3 sequences, with around 17% occurring only once. Specified time point: newly diagnosed GD, antithyroid drugs for less than 3 months. The TCR library used RNA extracted from PBMCs. An endocrinology department in Xi'an, China, recruited the patients. Peripheral blood, about 10 milliliters per patient, was collected in EDTA tubes.

These sequences were also reported in another study, on T cells in Graves' hyperthyroidism and ophthalmopathy.

This clonotype was obtained from a woman aged 30 to 39 with Graves disease. The J gene is TRBJ2-1, the V gene TRBV28, with 9 nucleotides matching TRBD1. This material consisted of peripheral blood mononuclear cells (PBMCs), taken at new diagnosis, from a patient treated with antithyroid drugs. CDR3 residues: CASSSQGANRAEQFF. In nucleotides, the CDR3 is TGTGCCAGCAGTTCACAGGGGGCAAATCGTGCTGAGCAGTTCTTC. The full variable domain, its missing parts supplied by reference TRBV28 and TRBJ2-1, is DVKVTQSSRYLVKRTGEKVFLECVQDMDHENMFWYRQDPGLGLRLIYFSYDVKMKEKGDIPEGYSVSREKKERFSLILESASTNQTSMYLCASSSQGANRAEQFFGPGTRLTVL.